Listed below are T cell receptor beta chains from one sample, sequenced in a study of blood T cell repertoires in COVID-19. Assay: immunoSEQ multiplex PCR; the TCRdb copy retains only in-frame clones and omits some. The table has 150,000 to 160,000 clones, roughly nine tenths seen once. The sample comprised peripheral blood. Receptors were obtained from a man in his fifties or sixties with acute or convalescent COVID-19. CDR3s include the opening cysteine and the closing phenylalanine or tryptophan. Expanded clones are given a class, and other clones once, few, many or no size at all.

j_call	v_call	clone_size	cdr3_aa
TRBJ2-3	TRBV1	once	CTSSQDRLAESTDTQYF
TRBJ1-2	TRBV7-2	NA	CASSRDTKNYGYTF
TRBJ2-2	TRBV4-2	NA	CASSQKVTGANTGELFF
TRBJ2-1	TRBV7-3	NA	CASSPRTSGYNEQFF
TRBJ2-7	TRBV28	NA	CASSLGTAIRGHEQYF
TRBJ1-4	TRBV28	NA	CASSFLTGFNEKLFF
TRBJ1-2	TRBV3-1/TRBV3-2	NA	CASSQAGGDGGYTF
TRBJ2-3	TRBV4-1	NA	CASSQETSGRAWVTQYF
TRBJ2-1	TRBV7-9	NA	CASSPAGQAIYNEQFF
TRBJ2-3	TRBV30	NA	CAWSVRRLAGNTDTQYF
TRBJ2-2	TRBV11-2	NA	CASSYGRTGGAGELFF
TRBJ1-1	TRBV7-9	once	CASSTGENTEAFF
TRBJ1-5	TRBV6-5	NA	CASSSLGGQPQHF
TRBJ2-7	TRBV7-6	NA	CASSLTGTYEQYF
TRBJ2-5	TRBV7-6	NA	CASSLGQGETQYF
TRBJ2-1	TRBV7-3	NA	CASSLGPAGAANEQFF
TRBJ2-1	TRBV3-1/TRBV3-2	once	CASSQNLAGGGDEQFF
TRBJ2-1	TRBV6-5	NA	CASSYSTSGSNEQFF
TRBJ2-2	TRBV19	once	CASNAQAHTGELFF
TRBJ1-5	TRBV10-3	NA	CAISESGENQPQHF
TRBJ1-6	TRBV6-5	NA	CASRPKDSKISPLHF
TRBJ2-7	TRBV3-1/TRBV3-2	NA	CASSRVREAYEQYF
TRBJ1-1	TRBV4-2	NA	CASSLETGPDTEAFF
TRBJ2-3	TRBV9	once	CASSPEGTGNSDTQYF
TRBJ1-1	TRBV30	NA	CAWSVPPGQSTEAFF
TRBJ2-1	TRBV18	NA	CASSPTHYNEQFF
TRBJ1-4	TRBV7-9	NA	CASSSPTGGLEKLFF